The clone carrying this T cell receptor (beta chain) has just a few counts. Antigen: not known. The data belong to a study of T cells in Graves' hyperthyroidism and ophthalmopathy. CDR1 is DFQATT, CDR2 SNEGSKA, per germline (reference sequence). Trimming left V 0 bases short and J 6 bases short, with 17 bases between. The CDR3 totals 16 residues. Ophthalmopathy in the patients scored at least 3 on Clinical Activity Score and at least 4 on NOSPECS grade, lasting under 3 months. Extraction of PBMCs used 7.5 to 10 ml of fresh peripheral blood. Regarding the study as a whole: Most thyroid clonotypes that were expanded above 0.001 also turned up in blood.

The source material, RNA transcripts, was used to amplify TCR beta CDR3 regions. RT-PCR in the first round (using the HTBI primer set) targeted the TCR CDR3. TCRdb recomputed calls from the multiplex PCR reads with MiXCR, one row per CDR3 protein. Of a few hundred thousand distinct CDR3 sequences in the sample, less than 20% were seen once. This clonotype was sampled from a man younger than 35 with Graves' ophthalmopathy. The chain links TRBV20-1 to TRBJ1-4; perhaps TRBD1 as D (5 bases). The sample comprised blood. The CDR3 sequence: CSARDPPKGGDEKLFF. CDR3 sequence (DNA): TGCAGTGCTAGAGATCCCCCGAAGGGAGGGGATGAAAAACTGTTTTTT.